Listed here are 10 T cell receptor beta chains from one sample, sequenced in a study of cytomegalovirus exposure and HLA in healthy donors. PCR used 60 Vbeta primers and 13 Jbeta primers. Libraries were prepared by immunoSEQ multiplex PCR; TCRdb keeps only in-frame clonotypes and omits some of them. The table has 60,000 to 95,000 clones, 78% seen once. Sequences were obtained from PBMCs. These receptor sequences come from a woman aged 40 to 55 in good health and CMV-seropositive.

This sequence joins TRBV5-1 and TRBJ2-4; 7 bases are a match to TRBD2. V was pared by 4 bases and J by 7 bases, with 8 bases of the junction left unmatched. Germline V gene data show CDR1 as SGHRS and CDR2 as YFSETQ. The CDR3 is made up of 14 amino acids. The CDR3 sequence is CASSRWGEGNIQYF. In DNA, the CDR3 is TGCGCCAGCAGCCGGTGGGGGGAGGGGAACATTCAGTACTTC.

The rearrangement uses TRBV10-3 and TRBJ2-1; 15 bases fit TRBD2. V lost 2 bases to trimming and J lost 9 bases; unmatched junction nucleotides: 5. CDR3 length: 16 amino acids. Germline CDR1 and CDR2: ENHRY and SYGVKD. The CDR3 coding sequence is TGTGCCATCAGTGAGCGGACTAGCGGGGGGGCGGGTGAGCAGTTCTTC. Translation gives CAISERTSGGAGEQFF.

The rearrangement joins TRBV2 to TRBJ1-1; the D is unclear. Germline values: CDR1 SNHLY, CDR2 FYNNEI. Trimming took 4 bases from V and 4 from J, leaving 13 bases between them. The CDR3 extends over 14 amino acids. CDR3 in amino acids: CASSALMGFTEAFF. The CDR3 DNA reads TGTGCCAGCAGTGCCTTGATGGGCTTCACTGAAGCTTTCTTT.

This clone was recorded once. V gene TRBV28 combines with J gene TRBJ1-4, with D possibly matching TRBD1 (6 bases). This CDR3 comprises 14 residues. V was clipped by 7 bases and J by 4 bases, with 13 bases between them. Germline assignment: CDR1 MDHEN and CDR2 SYDVKM. The CDR3 loop reads CASTLGQVNEKLFF. CDR3 in DNA: TGTGCCAGCACCCTGGGACAAGTTAATGAAAAACTGTTTTTT.

The chain combines TRBV6-1 with TRBJ1-2; TRBD1 matches 7 bases. This CDR3 has 15 amino acids. The germline gives CDR1 MNHNS, CDR2 SASEGT. After removal of 1 base from V and 7 bases from J, the junction contained 9 bases not matched to a gene. The CDR3 here is CASSEGTEGAIGYTF. CDR3 DNA: TGTGCCAGCAGTGAAGGGACGGAGGGGGCAATTGGCTACACCTTC.

The chain employs TRBV28 and TRBJ2-3; D possibly corresponds to TRBD1 (6 bases). There are 13 residues in the CDR3. V lost 5 bases and J lost 5, with 11 bases in between. Germline lookup yields CDR1 MDHEN and CDR2 SYDVKM. DNA for the CDR3: TGTGCCAGCAGTCGTCAGGGGAGAGATACGCAGTATTTT. Amino acid sequence: CASSRQGRDTQYF.

The gene calls are TRBV6-5 and TRBJ1-1; D is uncertain. The germline V gene encodes CDR1 MNHEY and CDR2 SVGAGI. V lost 6 bases and J 4 bases, leaving 9 bases between the germline ends. The CDR3 totals 12 residues. DNA of the CDR3: TGTGCCAGCAGCCCCGGGATCACTGAAGCTTTCTTT. Its translation: CASSPGITEAFF.

This clone appeared once. J is TRBJ2-7 and V is TRBV2, with D possibly being TRBD2 (6 bases). CDR3 length equals 14 residues. V shed 4 bases and J shed 7 bases, with 17 bases lying between them. Germline CDR1 SNHLY, CDR2 FYNNEI. The CDR3 bases are TGTGCCAGCAGTGTGGGACTCGGTGGGTGGGAGCAGTACTTC. Translated: CASSVGLGGWEQYF. Drawing the rest from reference TRBV2 and TRBJ2-7, the complete variable domain is EPEVTQTPSHQVTQMGQEVILRCVPISNHLYFYWYRQILGQKVEFLVSFYNNEISEKSEIFDDQFSVERPDGSNFTLKIRSTKLEDSAMYFCASSVGLGGWEQYFGPGTRLTVT.

This clone was observed a single time. The J gene is TRBJ2-7, the V gene TRBV19; 7 nucleotides line up with TRBD2. Trimming cost V 4 bases and J 0 bases; bases outside gene matches: 6. Germline loops: CDR1 LNHDA, CDR2 SQIVND (reference sequence). CDR3 size: 15 residues. This chain's CDR3 is CASSTMGGDSYEQYF. DNA of the CDR3: TGTGCCAGTAGTACCATGGGAGGGGACTCCTACGAGCAGTACTTC.

V gene TRBV6-5 combines with J gene TRBJ2-5; D may be TRBD2 (5 bases). From germline, CDR1 is MNHEY and CDR2 SVGAGI. The CDR3 covers 13 residues. Deletions cut 9 bases from V and 5 bases from J, with 16 bases between. CDR3 protein: CASCRTRLETQYF. As DNA, the CDR3 is TGTGCCAGTTGCCGCACTAGGTTGGAGACCCAGTACTTC.